These T cell receptor beta chains were read from a single sample in a study of T cell responses to AZD1222 COVID-19 vaccine. The assay was immunoSEQ multiplex PCR, and TCRdb's table has in-frame clones only and misses some. This table holds some 80,000 clones, 90% found once. This sample comprised peripheral blood, obtained on day 0 of AZD1222 vaccination. Receptors were obtained from an adult in good health. Each CDR3 is given with its conserved first and last residue. The order of the fields is J gene, D gene, V gene, clone size, CDR3 DNA, CDR3 protein. D genes are given only for firm matches. Clone size appears in some rows only: once, few, many, or a class for an expanded clone.

J: TRBJ2-3; D: TRBD2; V: TRBV7-6; size: NA; DNA: TGTGCCAGCAGCCCCAGACTAGCGGGGGGTACAGATACGCAGTATTTT; CDR3: CASSPRLAGGTDTQYF
J: TRBJ2-3; D: TRBD2; V: TRBV7-9; size: NA; DNA: TGTGCCAGCAGCCTAAAGGCGGGACTAAGCACAGATACGCAGTATTTT; CDR3: CASSLKAGLSTDTQYF
J: TRBJ2-1; D: NA; V: TRBV18; size: NA; DNA: TGTGCCAGCTCACCAGGGTACGATGAGCAGTTCTTC; CDR3: CASSPGYDEQFF
J: TRBJ2-1; D: TRBD2; V: TRBV30; size: NA; DNA: TGTGCCTCACAGAGACTAGCGGCTAGATTTTCTCATGAGCAGTTCTTC; CDR3: CASQRLAARFSHEQFF
J: TRBJ2-1; D: NA; V: TRBV10-3; size: NA; DNA: TGTGCCCGGGTGGGCCGAAGCTCCTACAATGAGCAGTTCTTC; CDR3: CARVGRSSYNEQFF
J: TRBJ1-4; D: NA; V: TRBV5-1; size: NA; DNA: TGCGCCAGCAGCCTGCCTACCGGACTCGGGGGAACTAATGAAAAACTGTTTTTT; CDR3: CASSLPTGLGGTNEKLFF
J: TRBJ1-2; D: NA; V: TRBV5-5; size: NA; DNA: TGTGCCAGCAGTATCAGTAACTATGGCTACACCTTC; CDR3: CASSISNYGYTF
J: TRBJ1-6; D: NA; V: TRBV7-9; size: NA; DNA: TGTGCCAGCAGCTTAGGTTCCACCTATAATTCACCCCTCCACTTT; CDR3: CASSLGSTYNSPLHF
J: TRBJ2-3; D: TRBD2; V: TRBV7-9; size: once; DNA: TGTGCCAGCAGCTCCGGGACTAGGATGGGCACAGATACGCAGTATTTT; CDR3: CASSSGTRMGTDTQYF
J: TRBJ1-2; D: TRBD1; V: TRBV29-1; size: few; DNA: TGCAGCGTTGAAGACGGACAGGGTGTCGGAGGCTACACCTTC; CDR3: CSVEDGQGVGGYTF
J: TRBJ1-5; D: TRBD1; V: TRBV2; size: NA; DNA: TGTGCCAGCAGTGAGGGGGGACAGTATAGCAATCAGCCCCAGCATTTT; CDR3: CASSEGGQYSNQPQHF
J: TRBJ2-7; D: NA; V: TRBV5-6; size: NA; DNA: TGTGCCAGCAGCTTGGGTCACTTCTACGAGCAGTACTTC; CDR3: CASSLGHFYEQYF
J: TRBJ2-7; D: NA; V: TRBV19; size: NA; DNA: TGTGCCAGTAGTACGCTGGGGGCCTACGAGCAGTACTTC; CDR3: CASSTLGAYEQYF
J: TRBJ1-1; D: TRBD1; V: TRBV3-1/TRBV3-2; size: NA; DNA: TGTGCCAGCAGCCTACAGGGGACGAACACTGAAGCTTTCTTT; CDR3: CASSLQGTNTEAFF
J: TRBJ2-7; D: TRBD1; V: TRBV5-4; size: NA; DNA: TGTGCCAGCAGCTTAGACAGGGGCCCCTACGAGCAGTACTTC; CDR3: CASSLDRGPYEQYF
J: TRBJ2-7; D: TRBD1; V: TRBV11-2; size: NA; DNA: TGTGCCAGCAGCTTATCCGGGACAGGTTTCTACGAGCAGTACTTC; CDR3: CASSLSGTGFYEQYF
J: TRBJ2-7; D: TRBD1; V: TRBV7-2; size: NA; DNA: TGTGCCAGCAGCCCGGGACAGGGGGGCTACGAGCAGTACTTC; CDR3: CASSPGQGGYEQYF
J: TRBJ1-6; D: NA; V: TRBV5-1; size: NA; DNA: TGCGCCAGCAGCACGGGGGCTGGAAATTCACCCCTCCACTTT; CDR3: CASSTGAGNSPLHF
J: TRBJ1-2; D: NA; V: TRBV11-1; size: NA; DNA: TGTGCCAGCAGCTTCAGGGACGGAGGCCTAAACTATGGCTACACCTTC; CDR3: CASSFRDGGLNYGYTF
J: TRBJ2-7; D: TRBD1; V: TRBV30; size: NA; DNA: TGTGCCTGGACCACAAGCCCGGACAGGGGTACGAGGGAGCAGTACTTC; CDR3: CAWTTSPDRGTREQYF
J: TRBJ1-2; D: NA; V: TRBV7-9; size: few; DNA: TGTGCCAGCAGCTTAACGGCGAAGGCGTACACCTTC; CDR3: CASSLTAKAYTF
J: TRBJ2-5; D: TRBD1; V: TRBV28; size: NA; DNA: TGTGCCAGCACGGGACAGGGGACACAAGAGACCCAGTACTTC; CDR3: CASTGQGTQETQYF
J: TRBJ2-1; D: NA; V: TRBV5-1; size: NA; DNA: TGCGCCAGCAGCAGACAGTACTACAGGGAAAAAAGGCCAACGAATAGTGAGCAGTTCTTC; CDR3: CASSRQYYREKRPTNSEQFF
J: TRBJ1-5; D: NA; V: TRBV7-9; size: NA; DNA: TGTGCCAGCAGCTTTTCCCTTTATCAGCCCCAGCATTTT; CDR3: CASSFSLYQPQHF
J: TRBJ2-1; D: TRBD2; V: TRBV2; size: NA; DNA: TGTGCCAGCAGTGGAACGAGCGGGGGCCCACAGTTCTTC; CDR3: CASSGTSGGPQFF
J: TRBJ1-1; D: NA; V: TRBV25-1; size: NA; DNA: TGTGCCAGCAGTGAATCTAGGCACACTGAAGCTTTCTTT; CDR3: CASSESRHTEAFF
J: TRBJ1-5; D: TRBD1; V: TRBV18; size: NA; DNA: TGTGCCAGCTCAGAGGGACAGGCTAGCAATCAGCCCCAGCATTTT; CDR3: CASSEGQASNQPQHF
J: TRBJ2-5; D: NA; V: TRBV5-6; size: NA; DNA: TGTGCCAGCAGCAGGGGATCGGAGACCCAGTACTTC; CDR3: CASSRGSETQYF
J: TRBJ2-5; D: NA; V: TRBV2; size: NA; DNA: TGTGCCAGCAGGAGGCCCAGGGGGGGACAAGAGACCCAGTACTTC; CDR3: CASRRPRGGQETQYF
J: TRBJ1-5; D: NA; V: TRBV5-1; size: NA; DNA: TGCGCCAGCAGATTGGAGGCAGGGTATAATCAGCCCCAGCATTTT; CDR3: CASRLEAGYNQPQHF
J: TRBJ1-1; D: NA; V: TRBV29-1; size: NA; DNA: TGCAGCGTTCGAACAGGAAAAGAAGCTTTCTTT; CDR3: CSVRTGKEAFF